This TCR beta chain was sequenced during a study of T-cell reconstitution after alpha-beta-depleted transplantation in children. The V gene lost 1 base and the J gene lost 4 bases, with 12 bases spanning the gap. The CDR3 contains 15 residues. The germline V gene encodes CDR1 SGHRS and CDR2 YFSETQ. With respect to this clonotype: As yet, its antigen is unknown.

Unique molecular identifiers featured in how the TCRbeta library was prepared. TCRdb re-derived calls from the PCR reads in MiXCR, one entry per CDR3 protein. The table shows about 98,000 distinct CDR3 sequences, with about 25% occurring only once. Study outcomes and limitations: Several patients had high TCRbeta diversity at day 60; it came from surviving recipient T cells and thymic progenitors. After one year, T-cell counts and TCRbeta diversity mostly came from new T cells. Expanded clones from the graft, numbering several hundred, reportedly supplied alpha-beta T cells about two months after transplant.

The receptor comes from a boy younger than 10 with acute lymphoblastic leukemia, due to receive a stem cell transplant. The source material was PBMCs, sampled before TCRalphabeta/CD19-depleted stem cell transplant. The rearrangement links TRBV5-1 to TRBJ2-1; TRBD1 might be the D (5 bases). The CDR3 sequence: CASSLSGPEYNEQFF. The CDR3 coding sequence is TGCGCCAGCAGCTTGTCAGGGCCGGAATACAATGAGCAGTTCTTC.